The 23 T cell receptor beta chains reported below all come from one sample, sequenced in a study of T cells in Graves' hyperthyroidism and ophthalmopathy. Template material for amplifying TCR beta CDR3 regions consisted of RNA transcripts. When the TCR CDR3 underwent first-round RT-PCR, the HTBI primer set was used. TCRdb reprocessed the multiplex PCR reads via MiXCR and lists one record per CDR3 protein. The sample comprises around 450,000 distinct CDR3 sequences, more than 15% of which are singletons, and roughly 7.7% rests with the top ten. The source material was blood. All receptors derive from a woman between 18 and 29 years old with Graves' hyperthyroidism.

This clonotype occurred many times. The CDR3: CASAGSSGRGEQYF. The CDR3, as DNA: TGTGCCTCCGCAGGGTCTAGCGGGAGGGGCGAGCAGTACTTC. This rearrangement joins TRBV2 to TRBJ2-7, with 12 bases that match TRBD2. V gave up 11 bases and J gave up 6 bases; unmatched junction bases: 11. Looked up from germline, CDR1 is SNHLY and CDR2 is FYNNEI. This CDR3 has 14 residues.

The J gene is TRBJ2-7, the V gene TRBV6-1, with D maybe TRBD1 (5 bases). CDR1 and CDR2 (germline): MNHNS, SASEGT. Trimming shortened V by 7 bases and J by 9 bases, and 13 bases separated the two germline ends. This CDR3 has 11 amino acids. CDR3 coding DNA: TGTGCCAGCACCCTACAAGGGGTGCAGTACTTC. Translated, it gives CASTLQGVQYF.

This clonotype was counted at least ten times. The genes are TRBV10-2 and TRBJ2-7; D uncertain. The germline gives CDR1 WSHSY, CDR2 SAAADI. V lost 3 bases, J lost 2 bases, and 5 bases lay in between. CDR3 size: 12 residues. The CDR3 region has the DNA TGCGCCAGCAGTGACTACCCCTACGAGCAGTACTTC. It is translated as CASSDYPYEQYF.

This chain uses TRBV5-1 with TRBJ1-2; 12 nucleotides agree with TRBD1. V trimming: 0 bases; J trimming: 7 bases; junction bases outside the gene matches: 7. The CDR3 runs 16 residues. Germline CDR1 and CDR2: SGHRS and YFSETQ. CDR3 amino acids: CASSLGGQGAGRGYTF. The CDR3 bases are TGCGCCAGCAGCTTGGGGGGACAGGGGGCAGGACGTGGCTACACCTTC.

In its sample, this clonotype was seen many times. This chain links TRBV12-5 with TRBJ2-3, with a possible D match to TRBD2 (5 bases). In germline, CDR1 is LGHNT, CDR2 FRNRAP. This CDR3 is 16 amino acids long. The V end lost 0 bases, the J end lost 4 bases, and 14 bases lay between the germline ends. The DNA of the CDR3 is TGTGCTAGTGGTTTGGTACGGTGGAGGTTGGCAGATACGCAGTATTTT. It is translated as CASGLVRWRLADTQYF.

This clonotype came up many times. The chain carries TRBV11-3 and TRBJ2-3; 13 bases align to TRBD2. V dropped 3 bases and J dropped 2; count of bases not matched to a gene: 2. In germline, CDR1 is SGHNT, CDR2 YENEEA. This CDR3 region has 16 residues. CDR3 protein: CASSFGTSGATDTQYF. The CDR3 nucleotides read TGTGCCAGCAGCTTCGGGACTAGCGGGGCCACAGATACGCAGTATTTT.

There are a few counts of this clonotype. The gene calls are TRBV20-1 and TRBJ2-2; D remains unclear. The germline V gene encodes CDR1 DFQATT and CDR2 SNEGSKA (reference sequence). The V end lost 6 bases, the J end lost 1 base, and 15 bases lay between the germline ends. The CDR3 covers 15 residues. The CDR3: CSALRRTVNTGELFF. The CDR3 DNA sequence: TGCAGTGCCCTACGAAGGACGGTGAACACCGGGGAGCTGTTTTTT.

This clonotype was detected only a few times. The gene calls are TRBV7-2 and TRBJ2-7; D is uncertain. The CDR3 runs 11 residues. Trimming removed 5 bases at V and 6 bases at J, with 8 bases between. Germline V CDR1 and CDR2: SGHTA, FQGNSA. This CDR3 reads CASSPAVEQYF. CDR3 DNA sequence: TGTGCCAGCAGCCCAGCCGTCGAGCAGTACTTC.

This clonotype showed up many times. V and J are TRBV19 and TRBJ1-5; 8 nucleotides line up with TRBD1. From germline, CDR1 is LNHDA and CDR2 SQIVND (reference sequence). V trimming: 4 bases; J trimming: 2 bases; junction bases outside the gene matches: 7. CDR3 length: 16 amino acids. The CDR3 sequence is CASSTRTGLGNQPQHF. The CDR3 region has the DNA TGTGCCAGTAGTACCCGGACAGGGTTGGGCAATCAGCCCCAGCATTTT.

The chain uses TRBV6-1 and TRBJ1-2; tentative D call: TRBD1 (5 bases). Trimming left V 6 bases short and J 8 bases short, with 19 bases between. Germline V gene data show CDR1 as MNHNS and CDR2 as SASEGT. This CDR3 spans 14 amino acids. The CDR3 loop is CASRVSGTLGGYTF. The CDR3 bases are TGTGCCAGCAGAGTCTCCGGGACCCTGGGAGGCTACACCTTC.

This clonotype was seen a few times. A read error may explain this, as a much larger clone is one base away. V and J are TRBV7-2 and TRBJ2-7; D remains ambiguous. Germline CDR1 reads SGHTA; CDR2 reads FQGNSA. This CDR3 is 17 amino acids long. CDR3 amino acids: CASSPTLERSHSYEQHF. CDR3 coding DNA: TGTGCCAGCAGCCCCACGTTGGAGAGGAGCCACTCCTACGAGCAGCACTTC.

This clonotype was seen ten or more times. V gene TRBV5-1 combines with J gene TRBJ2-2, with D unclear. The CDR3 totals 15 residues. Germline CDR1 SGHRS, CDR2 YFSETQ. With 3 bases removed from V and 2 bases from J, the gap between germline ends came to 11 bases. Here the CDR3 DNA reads TGCGCCAGCAGCTCAATAGCTTTAAACACCGGGGAGCTGTTTTTT. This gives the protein CASSSIALNTGELFF.

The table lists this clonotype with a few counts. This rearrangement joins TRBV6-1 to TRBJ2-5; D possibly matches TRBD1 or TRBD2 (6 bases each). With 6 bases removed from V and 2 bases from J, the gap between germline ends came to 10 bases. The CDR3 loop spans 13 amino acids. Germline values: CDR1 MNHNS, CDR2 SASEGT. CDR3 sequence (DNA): TGTGCCAGCAGGAGGGGGGCTCAAGAGACCCAGTACTTC. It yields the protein CASRRGAQETQYF.

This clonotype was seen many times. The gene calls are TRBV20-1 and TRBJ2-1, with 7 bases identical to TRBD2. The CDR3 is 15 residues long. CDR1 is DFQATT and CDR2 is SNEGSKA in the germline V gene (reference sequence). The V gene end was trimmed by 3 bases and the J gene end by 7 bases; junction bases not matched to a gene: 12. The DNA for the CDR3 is TGCAGTGCTAGGGACGCGGGAGTCGGGTGGAATGAGCAGTTCTTC. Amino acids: CSARDAGVGWNEQFF.

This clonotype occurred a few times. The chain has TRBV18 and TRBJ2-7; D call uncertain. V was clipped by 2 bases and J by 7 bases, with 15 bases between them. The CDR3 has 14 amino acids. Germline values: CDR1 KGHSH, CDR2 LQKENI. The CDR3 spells CASSPTDGFGEQYF. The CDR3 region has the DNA TGTGCCAGCTCACCAACGGACGGTTTCGGAGAGCAGTACTTC.

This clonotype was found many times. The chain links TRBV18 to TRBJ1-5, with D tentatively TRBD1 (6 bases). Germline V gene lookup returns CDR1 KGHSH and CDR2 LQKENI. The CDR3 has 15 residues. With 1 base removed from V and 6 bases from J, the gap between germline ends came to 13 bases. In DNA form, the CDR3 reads TGTGCCAGCTCACCACAGGGGGAATGGGGTCAGCCCCAGCATTTT. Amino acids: CASSPQGEWGQPQHF.

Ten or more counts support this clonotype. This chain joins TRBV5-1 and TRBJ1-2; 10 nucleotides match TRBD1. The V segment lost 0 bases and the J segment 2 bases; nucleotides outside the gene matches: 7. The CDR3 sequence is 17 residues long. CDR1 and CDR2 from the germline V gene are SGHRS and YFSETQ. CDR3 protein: CASSLEGQGRSNYGYTF. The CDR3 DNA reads TGCGCCAGCAGCTTGGAGGGACAGGGGCGCTCGAACTATGGCTACACCTTC. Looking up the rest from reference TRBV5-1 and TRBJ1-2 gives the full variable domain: KAGVTQTPRYLIKTRGQQVTLSCSPISGHRSVSWYQQTPGQGLQFLFEYFSETQRNKGNFPGRFSGRQFSNSRSEMNVSTLELGDSALYLCASSLEGQGRSNYGYTFGSGTRLTVV.

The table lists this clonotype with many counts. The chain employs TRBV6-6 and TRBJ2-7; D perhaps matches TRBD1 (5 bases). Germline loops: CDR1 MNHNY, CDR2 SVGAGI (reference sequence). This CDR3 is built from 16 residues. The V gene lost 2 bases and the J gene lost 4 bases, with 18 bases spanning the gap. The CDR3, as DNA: TGTGCCAGCAGTTACGGGGCCGACCAGAGATTGTACGAGCAGTACTTC. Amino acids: CASSYGADQRLYEQYF.

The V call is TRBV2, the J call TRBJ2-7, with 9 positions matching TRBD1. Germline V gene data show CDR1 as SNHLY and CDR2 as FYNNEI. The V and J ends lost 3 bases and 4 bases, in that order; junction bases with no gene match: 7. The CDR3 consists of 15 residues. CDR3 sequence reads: CASSEESGQGYEQYF. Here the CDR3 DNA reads TGTGCCAGCAGTGAGGAGTCGGGACAGGGTTACGAGCAGTACTTC.

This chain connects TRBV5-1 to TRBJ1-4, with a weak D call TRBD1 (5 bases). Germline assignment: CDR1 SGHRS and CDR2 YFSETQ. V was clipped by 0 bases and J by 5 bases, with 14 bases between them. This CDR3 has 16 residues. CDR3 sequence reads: CASSLGTREGNEKLFF. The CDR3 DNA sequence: TGCGCCAGCAGCTTGGGGACAAGGGAGGGGAATGAAAAACTGTTTTTT.

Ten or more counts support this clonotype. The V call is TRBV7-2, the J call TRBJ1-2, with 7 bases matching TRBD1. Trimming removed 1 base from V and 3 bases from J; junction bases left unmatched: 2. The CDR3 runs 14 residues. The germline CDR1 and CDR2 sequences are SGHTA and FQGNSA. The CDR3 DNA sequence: TGTGCCAGCAGCTTAGATGGGACAGACTATGGCTACACCTTC. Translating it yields CASSLDGTDYGYTF.

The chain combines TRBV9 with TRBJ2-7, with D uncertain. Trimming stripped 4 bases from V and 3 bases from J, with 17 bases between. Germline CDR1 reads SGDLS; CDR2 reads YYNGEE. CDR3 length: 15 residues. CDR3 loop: CASSPFGGARYEQYF. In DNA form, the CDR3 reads TGTGCCAGCAGCCCCTTCGGCGGTGCCCGCTACGAGCAGTACTTC.

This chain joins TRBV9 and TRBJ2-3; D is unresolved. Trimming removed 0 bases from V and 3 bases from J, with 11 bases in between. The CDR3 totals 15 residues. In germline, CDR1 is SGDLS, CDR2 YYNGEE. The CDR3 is CASSVEWGWTDTQYF. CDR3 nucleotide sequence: TGTGCCAGCAGCGTAGAGTGGGGATGGACAGATACGCAGTATTTT. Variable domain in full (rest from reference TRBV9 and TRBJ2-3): DSGVTQTPKHLITATGQRVTLRCSPRSGDLSVYWYQQSLDQGLQFLIQYYNGEERAKGNILERFSAQQFPDLHSELNLSSLELGDSALYFCASSVEWGWTDTQYFGPGTRLTVL.